Presented here are 4 T cell receptor beta chains from one specimen sequenced in a study of cytomegalovirus exposure and HLA in healthy donors. Primers included in the PCR were 60 Vbeta and 13 Jbeta primers. Sequenced by immunoSEQ multiplex PCR; TCRdb stores in-frame clones only, minus some. The sample has hundreds of thousands of clones, over 75% seen once. The sample comprised PBMCs. These receptors came from a male donor in good health and CMV-seronegative.

The genes are TRBV27 and TRBJ2-7; 7 bases are shared with TRBD2. Germline assignment: CDR1 MNHEY and CDR2 SMNVEV (reference sequence). V trimming: 3 bases; J trimming: 0 bases; junction bases outside the gene matches: 5. This CDR3 has 15 residues. CDR3 amino acids: CASSFRDYSSYEQYF. CDR3 bases: TGTGCCAGCAGTTTCAGGGACTACAGCTCCTACGAGCAGTACTTC.

This clone occurred a few times. The chain combines TRBV18 with TRBJ1-2; D is perhaps TRBD1 (6 bases). The germline V gene encodes CDR1 KGHSH and CDR2 LQKENI. Trimming left V 3 bases short and J 3 bases short, with 11 bases between. CDR3 size: 14 residues. The CDR3 loop is CASSPQGRDYGYTF. In DNA, the CDR3 is TGTGCCAGCTCACCCCAGGGGCGGGACTATGGCTACACCTTC.

V and J are TRBV5-1 and TRBJ1-2; D not certain. V lost 5 bases, J lost 0 bases, and 5 bases lay in between. CDR1 and CDR2 from the germline V gene are SGHRS and YFSETQ. This CDR3 is 12 amino acids long. This CDR3 reads CASSTANYGYTF. CDR3 nucleotides: TGCGCCAGCAGTACAGCTAACTATGGCTACACCTTC.

Details on this clone: Germline is not matched at one junction end, which may reflect a read error. The chain recombines TRBV2 with TRBJ1-5; D ambiguous. CDR1 and CDR2 from the germline V gene are SNHLY and FYNNEI. The CDR3 spans 12 residues. DNA for the CDR3: TGTGCCAGCACTGAATACAATCAGCCCCAGCATTTT. It codes for CASTEYNQPQHF. The whole variable domain, remainder taken from reference TRBV2 and TRBJ1-5, is EPEVTQTPSHQVTQMGQEVILRCVPISNHLYFYWYRQILGQKVEFLVSFYNNEISEKSEIFDDQFSVERPDGSNFTLKIRSTKLEDSAMYFCASTEYNQPQHFGDGTRLSIL.